This T cell receptor beta chain was sequenced in a study of cytomegalovirus exposure and HLA in healthy donors. Study outcomes and limitations: Cytomegalovirus association was listed for 170 or so TCR beta chains. The tendency of first-cohort TCR clusters to co-occur in the 120 or so validation repertoires emerged from a later analysis. Most TCR sequences were seen very rarely across donors, but some public TCRs occurred in many.

Details on this clone: The antigen remains unidentified.

A roughly 120-subject validation cohort, separate from the roughly 670-subject first cohort, supplied the donors. Trimming at V came to 6 bases and at J to 6 bases, leaving 7 bases not matched to a gene. Germline V gene lookup returns CDR1 MNHEY and CDR2 SVGAGI. The CDR3 spans 13 residues. Sequencing was performed with immunoSEQ multiplex PCR; in TCRdb, only in-frame clones are kept and a portion is missing. The table has approximately 150,000 clones, around nine tenths seen once. This receptor was taken from a man between 18 and 29 years old in good health and CMV-seropositive. V gene TRBV6-5 combines with J gene TRBJ1-1, with 7 bases aligning to TRBD1. Sequencing was performed on PBMCs. Here the CDR3 DNA reads TGTGCCAGCAGGACACAGGGGAGAGCTGAAGCTTTCTTT. It encodes CASRTQGRAEAFF.